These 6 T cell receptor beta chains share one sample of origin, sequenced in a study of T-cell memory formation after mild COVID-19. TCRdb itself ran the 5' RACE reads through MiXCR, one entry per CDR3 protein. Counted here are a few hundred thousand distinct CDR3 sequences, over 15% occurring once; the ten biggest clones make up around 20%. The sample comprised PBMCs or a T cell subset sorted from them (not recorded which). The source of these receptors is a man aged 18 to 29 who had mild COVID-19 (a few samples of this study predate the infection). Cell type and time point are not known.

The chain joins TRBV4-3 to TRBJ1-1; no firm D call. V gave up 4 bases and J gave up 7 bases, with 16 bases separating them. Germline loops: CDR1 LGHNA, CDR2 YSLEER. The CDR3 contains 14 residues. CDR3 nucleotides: TGCGCCAGCAGCCCGCACGTGAAACCGGATGAAGCTTTCTTT. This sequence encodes CASSPHVKPDEAFF.

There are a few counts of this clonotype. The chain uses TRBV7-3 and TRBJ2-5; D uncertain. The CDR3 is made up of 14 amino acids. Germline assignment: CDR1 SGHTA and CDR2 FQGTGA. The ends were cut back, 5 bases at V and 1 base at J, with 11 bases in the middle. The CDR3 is CASSPSGFQETQYF. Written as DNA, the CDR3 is TGTGCCAGCAGCCCGTCGGGCTTCCAAGAGACCCAGTACTTC.

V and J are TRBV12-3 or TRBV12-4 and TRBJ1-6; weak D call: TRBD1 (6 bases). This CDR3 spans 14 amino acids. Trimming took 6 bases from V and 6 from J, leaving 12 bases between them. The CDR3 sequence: CASSYGQINSPLHF. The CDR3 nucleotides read TGTGCCAGCAGCTACGGACAGATTAATTCACCCCTCCACTTT.

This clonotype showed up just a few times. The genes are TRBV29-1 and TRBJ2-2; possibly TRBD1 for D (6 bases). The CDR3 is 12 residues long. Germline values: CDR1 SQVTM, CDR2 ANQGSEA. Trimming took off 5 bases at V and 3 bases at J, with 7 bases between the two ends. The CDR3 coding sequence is TGCAGCGTTTCAGGGGACACCGGGGAGCTGTTTTTT. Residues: CSVSGDTGELFF.

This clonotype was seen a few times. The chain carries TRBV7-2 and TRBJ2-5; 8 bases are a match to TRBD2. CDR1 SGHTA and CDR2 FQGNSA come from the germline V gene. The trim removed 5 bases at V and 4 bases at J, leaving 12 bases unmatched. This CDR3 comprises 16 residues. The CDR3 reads CASSRVPGGLRETQYF. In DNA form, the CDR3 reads TGTGCCAGCAGCCGCGTGCCGGGGGGGCTTCGAGAGACCCAGTACTTC. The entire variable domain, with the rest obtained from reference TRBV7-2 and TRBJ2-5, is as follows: GAGVSQSPSNKVTEKGKDVELRCDPISGHTALYWYRQSLGQGLEFLIYFQGNSAPDKSGLPSDRFSAERTGGSVSTLTIQRTQQEDSAVYLCASSRVPGGLRETQYFGPGTRLLVL.

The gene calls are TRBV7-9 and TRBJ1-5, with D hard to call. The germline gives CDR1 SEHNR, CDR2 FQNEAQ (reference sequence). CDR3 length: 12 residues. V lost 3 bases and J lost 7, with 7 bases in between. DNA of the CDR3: TGTGCCAGCAGCTTTCAGAACCAGCCCCAGCATTTT. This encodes CASSFQNQPQHF. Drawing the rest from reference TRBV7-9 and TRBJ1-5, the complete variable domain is DTGVSQNPRHKITKRGQNVTFRCDPISEHNRLYWYRQTLGQGPEFLTYFQNEAQLEKSRLLSDRFSAERPKGSFSTLEIQRTEQGDSAMYLCASSFQNQPQHFGDGTRLSIL.